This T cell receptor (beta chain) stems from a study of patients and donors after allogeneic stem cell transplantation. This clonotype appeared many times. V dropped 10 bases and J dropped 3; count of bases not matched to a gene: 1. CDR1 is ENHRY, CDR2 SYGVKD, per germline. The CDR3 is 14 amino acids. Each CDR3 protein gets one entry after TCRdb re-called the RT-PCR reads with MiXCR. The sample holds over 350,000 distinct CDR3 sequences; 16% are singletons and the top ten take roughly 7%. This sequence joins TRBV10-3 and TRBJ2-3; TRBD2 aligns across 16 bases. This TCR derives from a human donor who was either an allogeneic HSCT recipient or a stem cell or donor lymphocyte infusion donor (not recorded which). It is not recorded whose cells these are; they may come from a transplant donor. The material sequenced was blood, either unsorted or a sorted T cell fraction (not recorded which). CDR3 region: CATGLAGGTDTQYF. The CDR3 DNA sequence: TGTGCCACGGGACTAGCGGGAGGGACAGATACGCAGTATTTT.